One sample yielded the 25 T cell receptor beta chains listed below, sequenced in a study of human T cells and chemical hapten exposure. Described treatment: therapeutic diphenylcyclopropenone sensitization with weekly scalp DPC. The study's library attached unique molecular identifiers to single cDNA molecules. TCRdb used MiXCR to reprocess the reads, holding one entry per CDR3 protein. The data show about 2,800 distinct CDR3 sequences, less than 55% seen once. This sample comprised whole blood, obtained before DPC sensitization or 2, 6, or about 24 weeks after (not recorded which). These receptors were taken from an adult with alopecia areata. Some clones in this sample may be carry-over from other donors' samples. This table probably holds off-target reads from a library built for another chain.

This chain links TRBV7-3 with TRBJ2-5; D remains ambiguous. The germline V and J ends were trimmed by 4 bases and 4 bases, with 10 bases remaining between them. The CDR3 is 13 amino acids. Germline V CDR1 and CDR2: SGHTA, FQGTGA. This CDR3 reads CASSSYSGETQYF. CDR3 in DNA: TGTGCCAGCAGCTCATACAGTGGAGAGACCCAGTACTTC.

A few counts support this clonotype. The rearrangement uses TRBV20-1 and TRBJ2-7, with TRBD2 identical over 10 bases. This CDR3 has 13 amino acids. The junction had 0 bases not matched to a gene; V was cut back by 2 bases and J by 2 bases. Germline-derived CDR1 and CDR2 are DFQATT and SNEGSKA (reference sequence). CDR3 region: CSARLAGAYEQYF. The DNA of the CDR3 is TGCAGTGCTAGACTAGCGGGAGCCTACGAGCAGTACTTC.

This clonotype was seen a handful of times. The chain uses TRBV29-1 and TRBJ2-5; D is unresolved. CDR1 is SQVTM, CDR2 ANQGSEA, per germline. The CDR3 contains 12 residues. Trimming took 7 bases from V and 5 from J, leaving 14 bases between them. CDR3: CSAEDGVETQYF. The CDR3 DNA sequence: TGCAGCGCCGAAGATGGGGTGGAGACCCAGTACTTC. The full variable domain, with the rest looked up from reference TRBV29-1 and TRBJ2-5, is SAVISQKPSRDICQRGTSLTIQCQVDSQVTMMFWYRQQPGQSLTLIATANQGSEATYESGFVIDKFPISRPNLTFSTLTVSNMSPEDSSIYLCSAEDGVETQYFGPGTRLLVL.

This clonotype was detected only a few times. V usage is TRBV6-2 or TRBV6-3 and J usage is TRBJ2-5, with D tentatively TRBD1 or TRBD2 (5 bases each). CDR3 size: 14 residues. V dropped 4 bases and J dropped 5 bases, with 14 bases sitting between them. Germline V CDR1 and CDR2: MNHEY, SVGEGT. The CDR3 sequence: CASSSSGTRETQYF. The CDR3 DNA reads TGTGCCAGCAGTTCCTCCGGGACGCGGGAGACCCAGTACTTC.

The chain is built from TRBV20-1 and TRBJ2-3; TRBD2 agrees at 11 bases. Germline V gene sequence: CDR1 DFQATT, CDR2 SNEGSKA (reference sequence). V lost 3 bases, J lost 5 bases, and 10 bases stayed unmatched. The CDR3 contains 16 residues. The DNA of the CDR3 is TGCAGTGCTAGCCTCCTCTGGACTAGCGGGCAAGATACGCAGTATTTT. This gives the protein CSASLLWTSGQDTQYF.

V gene TRBV13 combines with J gene TRBJ2-1; D might be TRBD2 (5 bases). Germline CDR1 reads PRHDT; CDR2 reads FYEKMQ (reference sequence). The length of the CDR3 is 14 residues. V lost 0 bases and J lost 7, with 10 bases in between. CDR3 bases: TGTGCCAGCAGCTTAGGGAGGGCCGGGAATGAGCAGTTCTTC. Its translation: CASSLGRAGNEQFF.

This clonotype has only a few counts. This CDR3 is CASSFTGELFF. CDR3 nucleotides: TGTGCCAGCAGTTTTACCGGGGAGCTGTTTTTT. The chain is built from TRBV6-2 or TRBV6-3 and TRBJ2-2; the D is unclear. V was shortened by 4 bases and J by 5 bases, with 2 bases between the two germline ends. The germline V gene has CDR1 MNHEY and CDR2 SVGEGT. The CDR3 contains 11 residues.

This chain links TRBV7-2 with TRBJ2-1; weak D call: TRBD2 (5 bases). Germline V gene data show CDR1 as SGHTA and CDR2 as FQGNSA. The CDR3 is 15 residues long. V gave up 1 base and J gave up 4 bases, with 11 bases separating them. The CDR3 nucleotides are TGTGCCAGCAGCTTAGACGCGGGCTATTACAATGAGCAGTTCTTC. Protein: CASSLDAGYYNEQFF.

Only a few counts were recorded for this clonotype. The chain uses TRBV11-3 and TRBJ2-2, with D hard to call. Germline V gene lookup returns CDR1 SGHNT and CDR2 YENEEA. The length of the CDR3 is 15 residues. V dropped 1 base and J dropped 5 bases, with 11 bases sitting between them. The CDR3 DNA sequence: TGTGCCAGCAGCTTAGGGAGTGGTGGAACCGGGGAGCTGTTTTTT. Amino acid sequence: CASSLGSGGTGELFF.

V is TRBV28 and J is TRBJ2-1, with TRBD2 matching over 7 bases. The CDR3 is 15 amino acids. Per the germline V gene, CDR1 is MDHEN and CDR2 is SYDVKM. The J segment lost 5 bases and the V segment lost 2 bases, leaving 6 bases of the junction unmatched. CDR3 nucleotides: TGTGCCAGCAGTTTAGGTGGCGGGAGACACAATGAGCAGTTCTTC. Translating gives CASSLGGGRHNEQFF.

V is TRBV4-2 and J is TRBJ2-2; no clear D. Germline V lookup: CDR1 LGHNA, CDR2 YNFKEQ. Deletions cut 0 bases from V and 4 bases from J, with 9 bases between. This CDR3 is built from 15 residues. CDR3 in amino acids: CASSQDPTSTGELFF. CDR3 DNA sequence: TGTGCCAGCAGCCAAGATCCCACATCCACCGGGGAGCTGTTTTTT.

This clonotype has just a few counts. The chain couples TRBV6-4 to TRBJ2-5; no clear D. This CDR3 spans 16 amino acids. Germline CDR1 and CDR2: MRHNA and SNTAGT. The V gene lost 2 bases and the J gene lost 1 base, with 14 bases spanning the gap. CDR3 sequence: CASSDASFAFQETQYF. As DNA, the CDR3 is TGTGCCAGCAGTGACGCGAGTTTCGCTTTCCAAGAGACCCAGTACTTC.

This clonotype occurred a few times. V and J are TRBV7-6 and TRBJ2-7; D possibly matches TRBD1 or TRBD2 (5 bases each). With 5 bases removed from V and 4 bases from J, the gap between germline ends came to 12 bases. The CDR3 has 13 amino acids. Per germline, CDR1 SGHVS and CDR2 FNYEAQ. The CDR3 DNA sequence: TGTGCCAGCAGCCCGGGACCGGATTACGAGCAGTACTTC. Its translation: CASSPGPDYEQYF. The entire variable domain, with the rest obtained from reference TRBV7-6 and TRBJ2-7, is as follows: GAGVSQSPRYKVTKRGQDVALRCDPISGHVSLYWYRQALGQGPEFLTYFNYEAQQDKSGLPNDRFSAERPEGSISTLTIQRTEQRDSAMYRCASSPGPDYEQYFGPGTRLTVT.

The chain combines TRBV9 with TRBJ2-7, with D unresolved. Germline assignment: CDR1 SGDLS and CDR2 YYNGEE. V lost 0 bases and J 2 bases, leaving 9 bases between the germline ends. The CDR3 consists of 14 residues. The CDR3: CASSVVGSTYEQYF. The CDR3 bases are TGTGCCAGCAGCGTAGTAGGATCCACCTACGAGCAGTACTTC.

The chain links TRBV19 to TRBJ2-3; possible D gene TRBD2, 6 bases. Trimming cost V 4 bases and J 2 bases, with 13 bases left between them. CDR3 length: 15 residues. From germline, CDR1 is LNHDA and CDR2 SQIVND (reference sequence). CDR3 nucleotide sequence: TGTGCCAGTAGTAGGGACTCGTACACCACAGATACGCAGTATTTT. Residues: CASSRDSYTTDTQYF.

The chain uses TRBV4-3 and TRBJ2-3, with 8 positions matching TRBD2. After removal of 1 base from V and 2 bases from J, the junction contained 5 bases not matched to a gene. The CDR3 runs to 16 residues. Germline CDR1 is LGHNA and CDR2 is YSLEER. CDR3 sequence reads: CASSQVAREDTDTQYF. CDR3 DNA: TGCGCCAGCAGCCAAGTGGCGCGGGAGGACACAGATACGCAGTATTTT.

The chain combines TRBV29-1 with TRBJ2-3; perhaps TRBD1 as D (6 bases). Germline V gives CDR1 SQVTM, CDR2 ANQGSEA. This CDR3 has 14 residues. Trimming removed 4 bases at V and 6 bases at J, with 17 bases between. CDR3 region: CSVAVTGYGDTQYF. The CDR3 coding sequence is TGCAGCGTTGCTGTAACAGGGTACGGGGATACGCAGTATTTT.

The chain has TRBV11-2 and TRBJ2-5; D is uncertain. CDR1 is SGHAT, CDR2 FQNNGV, per germline. CDR3 size: 13 residues. Trimming shortened V by 4 bases and J by 3 bases, and 9 bases separated the two germline ends. The CDR3 nucleotides read TGTGCCAGCAGCTCCAGATCCGAAGAGACCCAGTACTTC. Translated: CASSSRSEETQYF.

This clonotype was picked up a small number of times. The V and J genes are TRBV5-6 and TRBJ2-7, with unresolved D. The CDR3 sequence is 13 residues long. Germline loops: CDR1 SGHDT, CDR2 YYEEEE. Trimming removed 1 base at V and 2 bases at J, with 7 bases between. The CDR3 is CASSLISTYEQYF. The CDR3 coding sequence is TGTGCCAGCAGCTTGATATCAACCTACGAGCAGTACTTC.

The chain recombines TRBV10-3 with TRBJ2-4; D gene uncertain. The CDR3 sequence is 12 residues long. Germline lookup yields CDR1 ENHRY and CDR2 SYGVKD. The V end lost 0 bases, the J end lost 13 bases, and 10 bases lay between the germline ends. The CDR3 nucleotides are TGTGCCATCAGTGAGTCTGTCCGGGCCCAGTACTTC. Residues: CAISESVRAQYF.

This clonotype was counted only a few times. This rearrangement joins TRBV7-6 to TRBJ2-7; no reliable D call. Trimming took off 1 base at V and 1 base at J, with 8 bases between the two ends. This CDR3 has 14 amino acids. CDR1 and CDR2 (germline): SGHVS, FNYEAQ. DNA for the CDR3: TGTGCCAGCAGCTTAGACCCTAGTTCCTACGAGCAGTACTTC. It encodes CASSLDPSSYEQYF.

This clonotype has a single count. This rearrangement joins TRBV5-5 to TRBJ2-1, with D possibly TRBD1 on 6 matching bases. Germline-derived CDR1 and CDR2 are SGHKS and YYEKEE (reference sequence). The CDR3 runs 15 residues. Trimming removed 0 bases from V and 2 bases from J, with 9 bases in between. CDR3 nucleotides: TGTGCCAGCAGCTTGGGCCAGGGGACCTACAATGAGCAGTTCTTC. It translates to CASSLGQGTYNEQFF. Based on the CDR3 plus reference TRBV5-5 and TRBJ2-1, the full variable domain is DAGVTQSPTHLIKTRGQQVTLRCSPISGHKSVSWYQQVLGQGPQFIFQYYEKEERGRGNFPDRFSARQFPNYSSELNVNALLLGDSALYLCASSLGQGTYNEQFFGPGTRLTVL.

The count of this clonotype is one. The V call is TRBV18, the J call TRBJ2-7; no clear D. Germline lookup yields CDR1 KGHSH and CDR2 LQKENI. The CDR3 runs to 13 residues. With 3 bases removed from V and 3 bases from J, the gap between germline ends came to 9 bases. Written as DNA, the CDR3 is TGTGCCAGCTCACCGGCCTGGGGCTACGAGCAGTACTTC. Amino acid sequence: CASSPAWGYEQYF.

The V call is TRBV7-9, the J call TRBJ2-4; perhaps TRBD2 as D (7 bases). V was clipped by 0 bases and J by 2 bases, with 14 bases between them. This CDR3 is 17 amino acids long. Germline V gene data show CDR1 as SEHNR and CDR2 as FQNEAQ (reference sequence). DNA for the CDR3: TGTGCCAGCAGCTTAGCGGGGGCGGGAGCCCCCAAAAACATTCAGTACTTC. Protein sequence: CASSLAGAGAPKNIQYF.

This CDR3 is CASSRSRGNTGELFF. CDR3 nucleotides: TGTGCCAGCAGCCGAAGCCGGGGAAACACCGGGGAGCTGTTTTTT. This chain joins TRBV7-9 and TRBJ2-2; TRBD2 is a possible D gene (5 bases). In germline, CDR1 is SEHNR, CDR2 FQNEAQ (reference sequence). V gave up 5 bases and J gave up 2 bases, with 12 bases separating them. CDR3 length equals 15 residues.